This note documents a single T cell receptor (beta chain) sequence. Sequenced by immunoSEQ multiplex PCR; TCRdb stores in-frame clones only, minus some. The sample lists roughly 220,000 clones, less than 90% seen once, with less than 7% in the top ten. Germline CDR1 and CDR2: MNHEY and SVGAGI. Trimming took 5 bases from V and 5 from J; bases not matched to a gene: 5. This CDR3 region has 14 residues. Individuals aged about 18 to 89 years were recruited from 24 US areas. Donors of Cohort 3 who recovered were those that had two negative PCRs, clearance, or symptom resolution. This specimen belongs to a study of blood T cell repertoires in COVID-19. Across the whole study: Both acute and convalescent COVID-19 samples were obtained from the United States, Italy and Spain.

V is TRBV6-5 and J is TRBJ1-4; 7 bases agree with TRBD1. The sequencing sample was made of PBMCs or T cells enriched from blood (not recorded which). This receptor was identified in a woman in her thirties or forties who had recovered from COVID-19. As DNA, the CDR3 is TGTGCCAGCAGTCGGACAGGAAGAAATGAAAAACTGTTTTTT. Protein: CASSRTGRNEKLFF.